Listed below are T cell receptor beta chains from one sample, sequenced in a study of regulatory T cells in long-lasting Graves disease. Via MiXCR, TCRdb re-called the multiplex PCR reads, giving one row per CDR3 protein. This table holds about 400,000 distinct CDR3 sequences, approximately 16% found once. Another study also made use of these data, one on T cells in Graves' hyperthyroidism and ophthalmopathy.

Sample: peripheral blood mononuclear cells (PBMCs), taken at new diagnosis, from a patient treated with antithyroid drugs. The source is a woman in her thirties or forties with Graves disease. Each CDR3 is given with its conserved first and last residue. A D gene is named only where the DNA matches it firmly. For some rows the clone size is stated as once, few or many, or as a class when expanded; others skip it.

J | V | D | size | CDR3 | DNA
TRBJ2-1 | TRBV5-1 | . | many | CASSRWAEEYNEQFF | TGCGCCAGCAGCAGGTGGGCAGAAGAGTACAATGAGCAGTTCTTC
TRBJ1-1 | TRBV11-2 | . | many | CASSLEGFLTEAFF | TGTGCCAGCAGCTTAGAGGGGTTCCTCACTGAAGCTTTCTTT
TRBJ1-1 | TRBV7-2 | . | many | CASSPTMENTEAFF | TGTGCCAGCAGCCCTACGATGGAGAACACTGAAGCTTTCTTT
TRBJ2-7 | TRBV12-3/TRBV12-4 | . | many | CASSAPLTYEQYF | TGTGCCAGCAGCGCCCCCTTAACCTACGAGCAGTACTTC
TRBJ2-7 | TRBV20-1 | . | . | CSAGTYYEQYF | TGCAGTGCTGGTACTTACTACGAGCAGTACTTC
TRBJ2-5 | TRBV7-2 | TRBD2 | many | CASSLGRTSGEQETQYF | TGTGCCAGCAGCTTAGGGAGGACTAGCGGGGAGCAAGAGACCCAGTACTTC
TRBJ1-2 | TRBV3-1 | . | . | CASSQDPGKVGYGYTF | TGTGCCAGCAGCCAAGACCCAGGGAAAGTGGGCTATGGCTACACCTTC
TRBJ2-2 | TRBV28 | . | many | CASSFKRGPGRLLFF | TGTGCCAGCAGTTTTAAACGGGGCCCCGGGCGGTTGCTGTTTTTT
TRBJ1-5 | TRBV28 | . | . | CASSPIWDLTGNQPQHF | TGTGCCAGCAGTCCAATCTGGGACTTAACTGGCAATCAGCCCCAGCATTTT
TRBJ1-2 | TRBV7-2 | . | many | CASSPQRWSPANYGYTF | TGTGCCAGCAGCCCCCAAAGATGGTCACCAGCTAACTATGGCTACACCTTC
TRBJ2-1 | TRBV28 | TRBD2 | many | CASSLAGLAGSNEQFF | TGTGCCAGCAGTTTAGCCGGACTAGCGGGCAGCAATGAGCAGTTCTTC
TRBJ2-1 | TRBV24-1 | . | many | CATSDAGRAYTDNEQFF | TGTGCCACCAGTGACGCTGGCAGGGCCTACACCGACAATGAGCAGTTCTTC
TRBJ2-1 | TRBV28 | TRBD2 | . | CASSPVPGTSPYNEQFF | TGTGCCAGCAGCCCCGTTCCAGGGACTAGCCCGTACAATGAGCAGTTCTTC
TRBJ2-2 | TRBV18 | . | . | CASSPRDQGSTGELFF | TGTGCCAGCTCACCGCGGGATCAGGGGAGTACCGGGGAGCTGTTTTTT
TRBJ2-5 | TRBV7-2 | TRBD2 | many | CASSPPLRGSKETQYF | TGTGCCAGCAGCCCACCCTTACGCGGGAGTAAAGAGACCCAGTACTTC
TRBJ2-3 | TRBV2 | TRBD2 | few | CARQLAGDGPDTQYF | TGTGCCAGGCAACTAGCGGGAGATGGTCCAGATACGCAGTATTTT
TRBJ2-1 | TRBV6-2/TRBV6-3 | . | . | CASSYSPYPLPPSSYNEQFF | TGTGCCAGCAGTTACTCCCCCTATCCCCTACCCCCGAGCTCCTACAATGAGCAGTTCTTC
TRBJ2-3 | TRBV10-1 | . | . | CASSEVRGSTTDTQYF | TGCGCCAGCAGTGAGGTTCGGGGGTCAACCACAGATACGCAGTATTTT
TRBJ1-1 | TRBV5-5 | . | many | CASSLATDLNTEAFF | TGTGCCAGCAGCTTGGCCACGGATCTGAACACTGAAGCTTTCTTT
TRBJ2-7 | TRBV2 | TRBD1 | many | CASTRGQGANEQYF | TGTGCCAGCACTAGGGGACAGGGGGCCAACGAGCAGTACTTC
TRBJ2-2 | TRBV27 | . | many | CASSPSTGELFF | TGTGCCAGCAGCCCCTCGACCGGGGAGCTGTTTTTT
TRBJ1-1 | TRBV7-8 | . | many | CASSKVGTEAFF | TGTGCCAGCTCCAAGGTGGGGACTGAAGCTTTCTTT
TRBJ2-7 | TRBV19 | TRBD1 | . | CASSTLKSGQGMGEQYF | TGTGCCAGTAGTACCCTGAAAAGCGGACAGGGGATGGGGGAGCAGTACTTC
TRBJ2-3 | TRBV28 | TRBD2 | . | CASNRPAGGSDTQYF | TGTGCCAGCAACCGACCAGCGGGAGGCTCTGATACGCAGTATTTT
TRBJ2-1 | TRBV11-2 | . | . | CASSLPSSAELYNEQFF | TGTGCCAGCAGCTTACCTTCCTCAGCGGAACTATACAATGAGCAGTTCTTC
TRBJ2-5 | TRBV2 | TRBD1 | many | CASSMGQGAETQYF | TGTGCCAGCAGCATGGGACAGGGTGCGGAGACCCAGTACTTC
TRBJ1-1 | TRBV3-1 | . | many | CASSRGPMTEAFF | TGTGCCAGCAGCCGGGGTCCCATGACTGAAGCTTTCTTT
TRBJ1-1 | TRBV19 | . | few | CASSIVGGKNTEAFF | TGTGCCAGTAGTATAGTGGGGGGGAAGAACACTGAAGCTTTCTTT
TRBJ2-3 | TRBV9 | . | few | CASSKEFSGTDTQYF | TGTGCCAGCAGCAAGGAGTTTTCAGGCACAGATACGCAGTATTTT
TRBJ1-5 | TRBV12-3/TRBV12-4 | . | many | CASSLTGTGNQPQHF | TGTGCCAGCAGTTTAACCGGGACGGGCAATCAGCCCCAGCATTTT
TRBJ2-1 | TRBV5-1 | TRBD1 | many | CASSLDWTGFNEQFF | TGCGCCAGCAGCTTGGATTGGACAGGGTTCAATGAGCAGTTCTTC
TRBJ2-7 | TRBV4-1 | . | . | CASSQDPAAPLTYEQYF | TGCGCCAGCAGCCAAGATCCAGCTGCGCCGCTAACCTACGAGCAGTACTTC
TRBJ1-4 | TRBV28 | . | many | CASSFFRTNEKLFF | TGTGCCAGCAGTTTCTTCAGGACTAATGAAAAACTGTTTTTT
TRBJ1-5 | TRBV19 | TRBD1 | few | CASSWTGRDQPQHF | TGTGCCAGTAGCTGGACAGGGAGGGACCAGCCCCAGCATTTT
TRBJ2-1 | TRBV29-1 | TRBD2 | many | CSASPGTRDNEQFF | TGCAGCGCTTCCCCAGGGACTAGGGACAATGAGCAGTTCTTC
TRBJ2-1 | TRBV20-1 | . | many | CSARDPILDEQFF | TGCAGTGCTAGAGACCCTATCTTGGATGAGCAGTTCTTC
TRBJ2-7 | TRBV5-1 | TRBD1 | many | CASSLQQGSYEQYF | TGCGCCAGCAGCTTACAACAGGGGTCCTACGAGCAGTACTTC
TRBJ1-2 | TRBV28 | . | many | CASTTANYGYTF | TGTGCCAGCACGACAGCTAACTATGGCTACACCTTC
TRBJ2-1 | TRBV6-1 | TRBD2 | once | CASKRSGRWNEQFF | TGTGCCAGTAAGAGGAGCGGGAGGTGGAATGAGCAGTTCTTC
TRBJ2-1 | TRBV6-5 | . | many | CASSYGPSKGLSNEQFF | TGTGCCAGCAGTTACGGTCCCTCAAAGGGGCTTTCGAATGAGCAGTTCTTC
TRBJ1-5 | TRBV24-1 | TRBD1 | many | CATSDRGSNQPQHF | TGTGCCACTTCGGACAGGGGTAGCAATCAGCCCCAGCATTTT
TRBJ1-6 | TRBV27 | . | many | CASSWGGTGSPLHF | TGTGCCAGCAGTTGGGGTGGGACCGGTTCACCCCTCCACTTT
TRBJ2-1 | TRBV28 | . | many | CASSPYAGQNNEQFF | TGTGCCAGCAGTCCTTACGCGGGACAGAACAATGAGCAGTTCTTC
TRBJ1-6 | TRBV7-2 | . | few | CASSLSSSTYNSPLHF | TGTGCCAGCAGCTTATCTAGCAGTACCTATAATTCACCCCTCCACTTT
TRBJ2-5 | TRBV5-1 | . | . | CASSLKGNQETQYF | TGCGCCAGCAGCTTGAAGGGAAATCAAGAGACCCAGTACTTC
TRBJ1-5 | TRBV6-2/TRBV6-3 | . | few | CASSYGDPGQPQHF | TGTGCCAGCAGTTATGGGGATCCAGGGCAGCCCCAGCATTTT
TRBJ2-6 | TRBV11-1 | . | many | CASSFGDKSSGANVLTF | TGTGCCAGCAGCTTTGGGGACAAAAGCTCTGGGGCCAACGTCCTGACTTTC
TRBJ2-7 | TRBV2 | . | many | CASGYEQYF | TGTGCCAGCGGTTACGAGCAGTACTTC
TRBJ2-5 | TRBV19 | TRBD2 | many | CASSKGLAGALMWQETQYF | TGTGCCAGTAGTAAGGGACTAGCGGGAGCCTTAATGTGGCAAGAGACCCAGTACTTC
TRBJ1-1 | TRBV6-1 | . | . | CASSPSLREAFF | TGTGCCAGCAGCCCTTCTTTGCGTGAAGCTTTCTTT
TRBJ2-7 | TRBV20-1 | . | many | CSARSTSPLSYEQYF | TGCAGTGCTAGGAGTACTAGCCCTCTCTCGTACGAGCAGTACTTC
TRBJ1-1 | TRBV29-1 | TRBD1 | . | CSVATGAYLWNTEAFF | TGCAGCGTTGCGACAGGGGCTTACCTCTGGAACACTGAAGCTTTCTTT
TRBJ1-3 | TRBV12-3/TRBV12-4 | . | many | CASSASGTSPGNTIYF | TGTGCCAGCAGTGCTTCCGGGACCTCTCCGGGAAACACCATATATTTT
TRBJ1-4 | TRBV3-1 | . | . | CASSRGPSNEKLFF | TGTGCCAGCAGCCGGGGACCGAGTAATGAAAAACTGTTTTTT
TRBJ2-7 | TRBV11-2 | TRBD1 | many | CASSRGQGTTYEQYF | TGTGCCAGCAGCCGGGGACAGGGGACGACCTACGAGCAGTACTTC